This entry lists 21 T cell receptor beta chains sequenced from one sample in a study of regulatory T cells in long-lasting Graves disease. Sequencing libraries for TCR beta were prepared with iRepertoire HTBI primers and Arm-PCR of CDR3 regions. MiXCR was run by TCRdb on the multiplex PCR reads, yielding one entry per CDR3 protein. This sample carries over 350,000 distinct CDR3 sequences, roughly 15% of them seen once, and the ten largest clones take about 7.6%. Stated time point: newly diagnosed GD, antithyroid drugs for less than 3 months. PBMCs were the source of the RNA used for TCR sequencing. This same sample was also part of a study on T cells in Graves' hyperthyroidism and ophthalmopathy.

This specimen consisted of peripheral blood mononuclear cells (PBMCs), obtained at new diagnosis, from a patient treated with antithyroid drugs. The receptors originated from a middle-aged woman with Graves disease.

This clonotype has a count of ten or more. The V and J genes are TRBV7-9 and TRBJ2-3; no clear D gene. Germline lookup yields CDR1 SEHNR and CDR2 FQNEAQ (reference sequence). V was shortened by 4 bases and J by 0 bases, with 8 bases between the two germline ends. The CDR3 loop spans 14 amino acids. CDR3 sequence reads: CASSSRLSTDTQYF. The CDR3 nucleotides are TGTGCCAGCAGCTCCAGACTTAGCACAGATACGCAGTATTTT.

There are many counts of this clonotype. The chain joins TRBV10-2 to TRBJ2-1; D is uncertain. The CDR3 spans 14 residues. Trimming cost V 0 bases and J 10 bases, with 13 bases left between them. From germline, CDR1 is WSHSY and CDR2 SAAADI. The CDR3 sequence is CASSESKFGQEQFF. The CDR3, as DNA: TGCGCCAGCAGTGAGTCGAAATTCGGCCAAGAGCAGTTCTTC.

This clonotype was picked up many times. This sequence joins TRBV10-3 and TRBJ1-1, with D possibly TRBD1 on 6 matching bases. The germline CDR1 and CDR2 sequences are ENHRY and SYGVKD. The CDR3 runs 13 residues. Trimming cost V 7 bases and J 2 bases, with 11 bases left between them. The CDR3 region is CAINAGANTEAFF. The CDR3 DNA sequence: TGTGCCATCAACGCAGGGGCCAACACTGAAGCTTTCTTT.

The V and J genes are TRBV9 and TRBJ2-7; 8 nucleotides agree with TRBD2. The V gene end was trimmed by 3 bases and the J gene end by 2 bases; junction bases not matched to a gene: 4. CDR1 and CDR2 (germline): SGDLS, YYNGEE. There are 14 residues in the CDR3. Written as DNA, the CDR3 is TGTGCCAGCAGCGCGGGGGGGTCCACCTACGAGCAGTACTTC. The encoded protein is CASSAGGSTYEQYF.

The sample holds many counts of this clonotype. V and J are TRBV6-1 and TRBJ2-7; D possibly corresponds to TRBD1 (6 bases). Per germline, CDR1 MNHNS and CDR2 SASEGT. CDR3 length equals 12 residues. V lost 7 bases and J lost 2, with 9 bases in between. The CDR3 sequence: CASKDSTYEQYF. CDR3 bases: TGTGCCAGCAAGGACAGTACCTACGAGCAGTACTTC.

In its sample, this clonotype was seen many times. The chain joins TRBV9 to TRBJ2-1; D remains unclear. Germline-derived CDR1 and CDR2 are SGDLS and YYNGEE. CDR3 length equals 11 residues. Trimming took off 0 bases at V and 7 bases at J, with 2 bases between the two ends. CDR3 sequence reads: CASSVENEQFF. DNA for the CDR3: TGTGCCAGCAGCGTAGAAAATGAGCAGTTCTTC. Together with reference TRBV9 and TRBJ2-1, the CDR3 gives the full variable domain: DSGVTQTPKHLITATGQRVTLRCSPRSGDLSVYWYQQSLDQGLQFLIQYYNGEERAKGNILERFSAQQFPDLHSELNLSSLELGDSALYFCASSVENEQFFGPGTRLTVL.

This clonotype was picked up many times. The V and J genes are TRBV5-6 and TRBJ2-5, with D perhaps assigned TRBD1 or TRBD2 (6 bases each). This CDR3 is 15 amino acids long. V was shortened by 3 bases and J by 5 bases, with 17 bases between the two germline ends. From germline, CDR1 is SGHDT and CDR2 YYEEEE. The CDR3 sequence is CASSSQKLGGETQYF. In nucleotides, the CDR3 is TGTGCCAGCAGCTCGCAGAAACTAGGGGGGGAGACCCAGTACTTC.

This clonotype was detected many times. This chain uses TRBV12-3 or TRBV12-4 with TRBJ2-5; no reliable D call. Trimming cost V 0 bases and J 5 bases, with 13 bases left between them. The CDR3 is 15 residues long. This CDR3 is CASSLAPGIRETQYF. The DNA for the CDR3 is TGTGCCAGCAGTTTAGCGCCTGGGATACGGGAGACCCAGTACTTC.

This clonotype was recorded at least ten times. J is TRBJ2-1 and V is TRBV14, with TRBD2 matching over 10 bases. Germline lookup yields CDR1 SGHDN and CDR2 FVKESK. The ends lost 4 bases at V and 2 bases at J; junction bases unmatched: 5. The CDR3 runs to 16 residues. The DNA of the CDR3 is TGTGCCAGCAGCCTAAGGGGACTAGCGACCTACAATGAGCAGTTCTTC. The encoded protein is CASSLRGLATYNEQFF. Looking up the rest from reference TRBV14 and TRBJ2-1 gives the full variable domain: EAGVTQFPSHSVIEKGQTVTLRCDPISGHDNLYWYRRVMGKEIKFLLHFVKESKQDESGMPNNRFLAERTGGTYSTLKVQPAELEDSGVYFCASSLRGLATYNEQFFGPGTRLTVL.

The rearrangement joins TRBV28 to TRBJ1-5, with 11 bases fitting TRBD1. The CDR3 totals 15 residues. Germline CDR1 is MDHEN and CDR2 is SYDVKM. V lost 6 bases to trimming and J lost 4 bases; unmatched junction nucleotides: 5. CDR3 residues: CASRVGDRGNQPQHF. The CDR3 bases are TGTGCCAGCAGGGTAGGGGACAGGGGGAATCAGCCCCAGCATTTT.

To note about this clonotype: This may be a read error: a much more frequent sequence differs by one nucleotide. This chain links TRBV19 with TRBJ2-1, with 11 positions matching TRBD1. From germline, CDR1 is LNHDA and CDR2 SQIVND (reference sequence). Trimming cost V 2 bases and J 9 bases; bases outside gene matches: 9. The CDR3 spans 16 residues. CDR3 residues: CASSIIRTGGLCEQFF. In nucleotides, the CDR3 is TGTGCCAGTAGTATAATCAGGACAGGGGGCCTTTGTGAGCAGTTCTTC.

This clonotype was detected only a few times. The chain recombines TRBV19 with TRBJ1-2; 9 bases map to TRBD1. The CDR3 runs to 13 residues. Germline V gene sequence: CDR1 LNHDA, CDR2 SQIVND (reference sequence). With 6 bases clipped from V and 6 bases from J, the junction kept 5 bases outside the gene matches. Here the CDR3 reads CASSRTGADGYTF. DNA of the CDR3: TGTGCCAGTAGCCGGACAGGGGCGGATGGCTACACCTTC.

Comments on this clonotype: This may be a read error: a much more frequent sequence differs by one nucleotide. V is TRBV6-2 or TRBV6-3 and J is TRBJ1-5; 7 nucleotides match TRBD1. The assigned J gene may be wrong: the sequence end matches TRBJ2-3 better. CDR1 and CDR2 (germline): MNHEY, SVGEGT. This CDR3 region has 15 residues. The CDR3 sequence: CASRPTGVGGQPQYF. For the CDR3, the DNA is TGTGCCAGCAGACCCACAGGGGTAGGGGGTCAGCCCCAGTATTTT.

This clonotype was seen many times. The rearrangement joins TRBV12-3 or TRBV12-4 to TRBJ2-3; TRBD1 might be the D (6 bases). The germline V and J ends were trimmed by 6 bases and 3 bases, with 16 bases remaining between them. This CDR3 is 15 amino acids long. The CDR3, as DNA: TGTGCCAGCAGCAACGGACAGATACGGACAGATACGCAGTATTTT. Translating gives CASSNGQIRTDTQYF.

CDR3 coding DNA: TGTGCCACTGCGGGGCCCGGAGCGCCGGATACGCAGTATTTT. Translating gives CATAGPGAPDTQYF. The rearrangement uses TRBV28 and TRBJ2-3, with D maybe TRBD2 (6 bases). CDR3 length: 14 residues. In germline, CDR1 is MDHEN, CDR2 SYDVKM. The V gene lost 10 bases and the J gene lost 6 bases, with 20 bases spanning the gap.

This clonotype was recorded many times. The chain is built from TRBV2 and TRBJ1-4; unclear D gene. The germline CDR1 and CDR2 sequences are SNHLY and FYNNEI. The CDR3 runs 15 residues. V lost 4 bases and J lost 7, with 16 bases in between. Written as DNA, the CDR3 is TGTGCCAGCAGTGGCGGCAGTAATAACCCTGAAAAACTGTTTTTT. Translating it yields CASSGGSNNPEKLFF.

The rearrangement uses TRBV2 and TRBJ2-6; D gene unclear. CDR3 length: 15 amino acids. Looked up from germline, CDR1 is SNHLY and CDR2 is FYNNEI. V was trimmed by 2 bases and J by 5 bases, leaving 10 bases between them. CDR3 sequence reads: CASSEWQQRANVLTF. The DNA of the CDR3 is TGTGCCAGCAGTGAATGGCAACAGCGGGCCAACGTCCTGACTTTC.

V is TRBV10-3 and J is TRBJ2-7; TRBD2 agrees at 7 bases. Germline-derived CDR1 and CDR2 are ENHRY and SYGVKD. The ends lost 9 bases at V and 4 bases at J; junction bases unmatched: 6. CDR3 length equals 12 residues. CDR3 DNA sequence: TGTGCCATTAGCGGGCCTTCTTACGAGCAGTACTTC. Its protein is CAISGPSYEQYF.

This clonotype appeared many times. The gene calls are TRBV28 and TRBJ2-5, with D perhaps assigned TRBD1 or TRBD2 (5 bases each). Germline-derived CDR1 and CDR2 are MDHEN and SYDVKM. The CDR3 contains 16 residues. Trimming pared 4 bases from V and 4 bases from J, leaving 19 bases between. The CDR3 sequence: CASSSNLGTPAETQYF. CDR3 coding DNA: TGTGCCAGCAGTTCTAATCTAGGGACCCCGGCAGAGACCCAGTACTTC.

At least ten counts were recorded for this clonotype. The CDR3 sequence: CASSYSLIYNEQFF. The CDR3 DNA reads TGTGCCAGCAGTTACTCGCTGATTTACAATGAGCAGTTCTTC. The rearrangement uses TRBV6-5 and TRBJ2-1, with D unclear. V shed 0 bases and J shed 4 bases, with 7 bases lying between them. CDR3 size: 14 residues. CDR1 and CDR2 (germline): MNHEY, SVGAGI.

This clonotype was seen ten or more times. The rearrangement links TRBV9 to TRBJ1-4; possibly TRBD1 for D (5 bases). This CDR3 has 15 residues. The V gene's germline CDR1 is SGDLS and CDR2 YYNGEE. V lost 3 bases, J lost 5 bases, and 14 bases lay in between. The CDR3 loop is CASSASGTRNEKLFF. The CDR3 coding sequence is TGTGCCAGCAGCGCTTCCGGGACTCGAAATGAAAAACTGTTTTTT.